This note documents a single T cell receptor beta chain sequence. This record comes from a study of control samples from healthy donors and cancer patients. The length of the CDR3 is 14 residues. V gave up 5 bases and J gave up 3 bases, with 10 bases separating them. Germline CDR1 SGHVS, CDR2 FQNEAQ. The assay was immunoSEQ multiplex PCR, and TCRdb's table has in-frame clones only and misses some. The sample has 150,000 to 200,000 clones; 94% are singletons. The chain carries TRBV7-8 and TRBJ2-2; D not resolved. Source material: blood. The receptor's source is a woman between 18 and 29 years old in good health. The CDR3: CASSPRHDTGELFF. The CDR3 nucleotides are TGTGCCAGCAGCCCCCGTCATGACACCGGGGAGCTGTTTTTT.